The rows below give T cell receptor beta chains drawn from one sample of a study of blood T cell repertoires in COVID-19. Only in-frame clones appear in the TCRdb table, and some are missing; sequencing was by immunoSEQ multiplex PCR. In the table there are 110,000 to 150,000 clones, around 87% of which are singletons. The sequenced sample was peripheral blood. The source is a human donor in a cohort sampled during active COVID-19. The CDR3 runs from the conserved cysteine through the conserved F or W. A D gene is named only where the DNA matches it firmly. Not every row has a clone size; where given, it reads once, few, many or a size class.

clone_size	d_call	v_call	j_call	cdr3_aa	cdr3_nt
-	-	TRBV19	TRBJ2-2	CASSISGRIKGELFF	TGTGCCAGTAGTATTTCGGGAAGAATAAAGGGGGAGCTGTTTTTT
-	TRBD2	TRBV7-2	TRBJ2-4	CASSFRPAGPAKNIQYF	TGTGCCAGCAGCTTTCGTCCAGCGGGGCCGGCCAAAAACATTCAGTACTTC
-	-	TRBV30	TRBJ2-3	CAWSGTGAGLREDTTDTQYF	TGTGCCTGGAGTGGGACAGGGGCAGGGTTGCGGGAGGATACCACAGATACGCAGTATTTT
-	-	TRBV19	TRBJ2-2	CASSIKHRITNTGELFF	TGTGCCAGTAGTATTAAGCACAGAATAACGAACACCGGGGAGCTGTTTTTT
-	TRBD2	TRBV11-2	TRBJ2-7	CASSLGLAGQHEQYF	TGTGCCAGCAGCCTCGGACTAGCCGGTCAGCACGAGCAGTACTTC
-	-	TRBV28	TRBJ2-4	CASSFTGGLAKNIQYF	TGTGCCAGCAGTTTTACCGGGGGACTAGCCAAAAACATTCAGTACTTC
-	TRBD2	TRBV19	TRBJ2-1	CASSRVAGYNEQFF	TGTGCCAGTAGTAGGGTAGCGGGTTACAATGAGCAGTTCTTC
-	-	TRBV15	TRBJ2-1	CATSRDSAGGIEQFF	TGTGCCACCAGCAGAGATTCCGCGGGCGGGATTGAGCAGTTCTTC
-	-	TRBV12-2	TRBJ1-3	CASRLAKGQPTSPGNTIYF	TGTGCAAGTCGCTTAGCGAAAGGACAGCCAACTTCCCCTGGAAACACCATATATTTT
-	TRBD2	TRBV25-1	TRBJ2-3	CASSGRGLAGFTDTQYF	TGTGCCAGCAGTGGCAGGGGACTAGCGGGATTCACAGATACGCAGTATTTT
-	TRBD2	TRBV2	TRBJ2-5	CASSGGLAGRRTQYF	TGTGCCAGCAGTGGGGGACTAGCGGGTCGCAGGACCCAGTACTTC
-	-	TRBV11-2	TRBJ2-1	CASSLGADEQFF	TGTGCCAGCAGCTTAGGCGCCGATGAGCAGTTCTTC
-	TRBD2	TRBV9	TRBJ2-1	CASSVGTSGGPRLYNEQFF	TGTGCCAGCAGCGTAGGTACTAGCGGGGGTCCTCGATTGTACAATGAGCAGTTCTTC
few	TRBD2	TRBV2	TRBJ2-5	CASSEGLAGAQETQYF	TGTGCCAGCAGTGAGGGACTAGCGGGGGCCCAAGAGACCCAGTACTTC
-	-	TRBV28	TRBJ2-7	CASSYHGLNYEQYF	TGTGCCAGCAGTTACCACGGACTGAACTACGAGCAGTACTTC
-	-	TRBV28	TRBJ1-1	CASSRGGILRTEAFF	TGTGCCAGCAGTCGGGGGGGCATCCTGAGGACTGAAGCTTTCTTT
-	-	TRBV3-1/TRBV3-2	TRBJ2-1	CASSRTVSSGYNEQFF	TGTGCCAGCAGCCGCACGGTCAGTAGCGGATACAATGAGCAGTTCTTC
few	TRBD1	TRBV2	TRBJ2-2	CASSVKGANGELFF	TGTGCCAGCAGTGTAAAGGGGGCGAACGGGGAGCTGTTTTTT
-	TRBD1	TRBV28	TRBJ1-2	CASSLGLRTGGNYGYTF	TGTGCCAGCAGTTTAGGTCTCCGGACAGGGGGCAACTATGGCTACACCTTC
-	-	TRBV5-1	TRBJ2-3	CASSLEGRDTQYF	TGCGCCAGCAGCTTAGAGGGTAGGGATACGCAGTATTTT
-	-	TRBV28	TRBJ1-2	CASNKQNFYGYTF	TGTGCCAGCAATAAACAGAATTTCTATGGCTACACCTTC
-	TRBD1	TRBV5-6	TRBJ2-7	CASSPETGVSPYEQYF	TGTGCCAGCAGCCCCGAAACAGGGGTCTCGCCCTACGAGCAGTACTTC
-	-	TRBV4-1	TRBJ2-7	CASSLEGLNEQYF	TGCGCCAGCAGCCTGGAGGGTTTGAACGAGCAGTACTTC
-	-	TRBV19	TRBJ2-7	CASSPSGDSYEQYF	TGTGCCAGTTCCCCGTCGGGAGACTCCTACGAGCAGTACTTC